This T cell receptor (beta chain) derives from a study of blood T cell repertoires in COVID-19. Study at large: Italy, Spain and the United States were the sources of the convalescent and acute COVID-19 samples. T cells, B-cell-depleted T cells, or PBMCs provided the cDNA or gDNA that served as material.

Trimming cost V 3 bases and J 3 bases, with 20 bases left between them. The CDR3 is 17 residues long. Source study methods: Reference gene primers were amplified, and this amplification served to estimate nucleated cell counts. Repertoires were generated with immunoSEQ multiplex PCR, while TCRdb's copy carries only in-frame clones and drops some. V, J and clone size are taken as reported in that table, and D and trimming were inferred from the DNA itself. The table shows 90,000 to 100,000 clones, with roughly 84% occurring only once. The clonotype originates from a man in his sixties or seventies with active or convalescent COVID-19. The chain carries TRBV6-7 and TRBJ1-2; D perhaps matches TRBD1 (5 bases). TRBV6-7 is recorded as an ORF, its role being uncertain. Source material: peripheral blood. CDR3 nucleotide sequence: TGTGCCAGCAGTTATGAAGGGAGGGACCCTAAACACTATGGCTACACCTTC. Its protein is CASSYEGRDPKHYGYTF.